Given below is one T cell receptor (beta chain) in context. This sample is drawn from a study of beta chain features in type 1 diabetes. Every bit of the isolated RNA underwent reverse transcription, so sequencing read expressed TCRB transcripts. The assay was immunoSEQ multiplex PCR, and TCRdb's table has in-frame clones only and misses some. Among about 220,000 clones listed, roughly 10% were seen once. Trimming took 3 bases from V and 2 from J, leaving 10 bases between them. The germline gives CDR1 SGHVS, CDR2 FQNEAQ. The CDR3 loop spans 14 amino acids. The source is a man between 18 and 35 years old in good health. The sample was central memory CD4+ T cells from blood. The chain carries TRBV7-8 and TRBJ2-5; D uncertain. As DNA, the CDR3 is TGTGCCAGCAGCTTCTATAGATCTCAAGAGACCCAGTACTTC. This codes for CASSFYRSQETQYF.